The source of this T cell receptor beta chain is a study of beta chain features in type 1 diabetes (dated by TCRdb to between 2017 and 2018). General notes on the study: Patients and healthy donors did not differ in mean age, gender distribution, total cell number or subset yield. A total of roughly 99 million sorted cells were examined across all samples, and the number of cells per subset was strongly correlated with RNA yield. In the study, recently diagnosed type 1 diabetes patients and matched healthy donors were compared on the TCRB repertoires of their sorted circulating CD4+ T cell subsets. Whereas all 30 or so donors provided naive and central memory subsets, regulatory and stem cell-like memory subsets were isolated from just 8 patients and roughly 8 healthy donors. Summary of the overall study and its limitations: Sequencing cDNA rather than genomic DNA could over-represent highly expressing activated cells, although activation and CD3 levels did not differ between groups. In all four CD4+ subsets, TCRB CDR3 length was moderately but significantly shorter in type 1 diabetes patients. At VDJ recombination sites, type 1 diabetes patients had fewer insertions and more deleted nucleotides, which implies abnormalities in thymic rearrangement. PCR might favor shorter templates, but patient and control samples were amplified and corrected together, so any skew would affect both groups equally. Only small numbers of individuals were included in the HLA sub-analyses, which left unresolved whether HLA type had any influence on TCRB rearrangement. Naive, central memory and regulatory TCRB repertoires appeared to be more similar among patients than among healthy donors.

Concerning this clone: Its antigen target is currently unknown. One base away there is no much larger clone; base qualities are not given.

Each donor gave one peripheral blood draw, around 0.12 L on average, collected into heparinised tubes. A BD FACSAria II and a panel including CD45RO, CCR7, CD25, CD127, CD95 and CD27 were used to sort naive, central memory, regulatory and stem cell-like memory CD4+ T cells. Purity was above 95% for every sorted population. Right away, PBMCs were isolated by Lymphoprep density gradient centrifugation and were stained directly, with no culture step. To minimize batch effects, samples were stained and sorted in pairs, one healthy donor with one patient per experiment. The CDR3 sequence holds 14 residues, the cysteine and phenylalanine included. The entry retains the CDR3 DNA only, 42 bases that are in frame from base 1. Relative to germline, V is 2 bases shorter and J is 4 bases shorter, with 11 bases between their ends. As encoded in the germline V gene, CDR1 is SGHTA while CDR2 is FQGTGA. All of the isolated RNA was reverse transcribed with the High Capacity cDNA Reverse Transcription Kit, so expressed TCRB transcripts were sequenced. Naive, central memory and regulatory T cell samples underwent deep immunoSEQ sequencing, averaging roughly 3.4 million total reads per sample. After sorted cells were lysed in RLT buffer, RNA was extracted with DNase-treated RNeasy Micro or Mini kits, with the choice depending on cell number. To prevent cross-contamination, every cell subset was processed on its own, while patient and healthy donor samples were processed together. TCRB sequences were amplified from cDNA with the immunoSEQ multiplex PCR, producing 87-bp fragments spanning the CDR3 region. The amplicons were sequenced using the Illumina HiSeq platform. In the original analysis: PCR bias was computationally corrected using synthetic template baselines, reads within Hamming distance 2 were collapsed, and singletons that could not be merged were discarded. Reads were aligned against IMGT so that V, D and J genes, CDR3 length and insertions or deletions at six rearrangement sites could be assigned. Clonotype counts were normalized to sorted cell number within each subset before computing true diversity and Gini coefficients with the tcR R package. Repertoire sharing was quantified using the overlap coefficient calculated on TCRB nucleotide sequences. As a proxy for the pre-selection repertoire, out-of-frame TCRB sequences from naive cells were analyzed. TCRdb mirrors the immuneACCESS table, restricted to in-frame sequences. Some clones are absent from its copies; in checked studies, under half trace to an unresolved V gene, and the reason for the others is unknown. V, J and clone size derive from that table, while D and trimming were established from the DNA sequence. In this sample the table shows about 330,000 clones, approximately 11% of which occur a single time. The biggest ten clones account for roughly 0.016% of the sample.

This sequence originates from a woman in her 30s in good health. Source material: naive CD4+ T cells from blood. Interpreted using the paper, the cell subset or site label stands for: true naive CD4+ T cells. The chain couples TRBV7-3 to TRBJ1-1, with the D gene not confidently named. The DNA sequence reads TGTGCCAGCAGCTTACACCCAGCGGGCACTGAAGCTTTCTTT. This is translated as CASSLHPAGTEAFF.